The next 20 T cell receptor beta chains were all read from a single sample in a study of blood T cell repertoires in COVID-19. Produced via immunoSEQ multiplex PCR; TCRdb's table is partial and in-frame only. The profile covers about 200,000 clones, with roughly 80% appearing a single time and more than 9% taken by the ten largest. Input material: peripheral blood. The receptors were sampled from an elderly woman with acute or convalescent COVID-19.

This sequence joins TRBV29-1 and TRBJ1-1; 7 nucleotides line up with TRBD1. Looked up from germline, CDR1 is SQVTM and CDR2 is ANQGSEA. The CDR3 has 14 amino acids. Trimming at V came to 7 bases and at J to 5 bases, leaving 13 bases not matched to a gene. Here the CDR3 reads CSASVQGQGTEAFF. In DNA, the CDR3 is TGCAGCGCCTCTGTACAGGGGCAAGGGACTGAAGCTTTCTTT.

This clone showed up just a few times. The chain recombines TRBV9 with TRBJ2-2; a possible D gene is TRBD1 (5 bases). The CDR3 sequence is 14 residues long. V was clipped by 3 bases and J by 4 bases, with 10 bases between them. Germline CDR1 is SGDLS and CDR2 is YYNGEE. The CDR3 is CASSEGISTGELFF. CDR3 sequence (DNA): TGTGCCAGCAGCGAGGGGATATCCACCGGGGAGCTGTTTTTT.

This clone was detected only a few times. The V call is TRBV5-1, the J call TRBJ1-5; 9 bases match TRBD1. This CDR3 comprises 17 residues. CDR1 and CDR2 from the germline V gene are SGHRS and YFSETQ. V lost 0 bases to trimming and J lost 9 bases; unmatched junction nucleotides: 13. The CDR3 reads CASSLDPGTGSIGPQHF. As DNA, the CDR3 is TGCGCCAGCAGCTTGGACCCCGGGACAGGGTCGATAGGGCCCCAGCATTTT.

The chain combines TRBV6-5 with TRBJ2-1; TRBD1 matches at 8 bases. Losses at the gene ends were 0 bases for V and 5 bases for J; bases not matched to a gene: 3. There are 15 residues in the CDR3. Germline CDR1 and CDR2: MNHEY and SVGAGI. CDR3 sequence: CASSYSQGANNEQFF. For the CDR3, the DNA is TGTGCCAGCAGTTACTCCCAGGGGGCCAACAATGAGCAGTTCTTC.

J is TRBJ1-1 and V is TRBV5-1, with D possibly matching TRBD1 (6 bases). The CDR3 covers 15 residues. In germline, CDR1 is SGHRS, CDR2 YFSETQ. The V end was cut by 0 bases, the J end by 1 base, with 10 bases between. CDR3 DNA: TGCGCCAGCAGCTTGGCCCCGGGACAGAACACTGAAGCTTTCTTT. Its protein is CASSLAPGQNTEAFF.

In nucleotides, the CDR3 is TGTGCCAGCAGCTTGGGACTGCCGCCCTACACCTTC. The encoded protein is CASSLGLPPYTF. This chain connects TRBV5-8 to TRBJ1-2; D not certain. The CDR3 has 12 amino acids. The V end was cut by 0 bases, the J end by 10 bases, with 10 bases between. CDR1 is SGHTS, CDR2 YDEGEE, per germline.

The rearrangement links TRBV7-2 to TRBJ2-7, with 8 bases identical to TRBD2. Germline values: CDR1 SGHTA, CDR2 FQGNSA. The CDR3 loop spans 15 amino acids. V lost 5 bases and J lost 3; bases outside the gene matches: 9. CDR3 coding DNA: TGTGCCAGCAGCCACCGACAGCGGGGGATCTACGAGCAGTACTTC. It translates to CASSHRQRGIYEQYF. The whole variable domain, filled in from reference TRBV7-2 and TRBJ2-7, reads GAGVSQSPSNKVTEKGKDVELRCDPISGHTALYWYRQSLGQGLEFLIYFQGNSAPDKSGLPSDRFSAERTGGSVSTLTIQRTQQEDSAVYLCASSHRQRGIYEQYFGPGTRLTVT.

In regard to this clone: The same CDR3 arises from other DNA sequences in this sample as well. This rearrangement joins TRBV15 to TRBJ2-7; tentative D call: TRBD2 (6 bases). CDR3 length equals 13 residues. Per the germline V gene, CDR1 is LNHNV and CDR2 is YYDKDF (reference sequence). The V end was cut by 0 bases, the J end by 4 bases, with 7 bases between. The CDR3 DNA follows: TGTGCCACCAGCAGAGACCGGGGGTACGAGCAGTACTTC. Protein product: CATSRDRGYEQYF. Full variable domain (remainder filled in from reference TRBV15 and TRBJ2-7): DAMVIQNPRYQVTQFGKPVTLSCSQTLNHNVMYWYQQKSSQAPKLLFHYYDKDFNNEADTPDNFQSRRPNTSFCFLDIRSPGLGDTAMYLCATSRDRGYEQYFGPGTRLTVT.

Concerning this clone itself: One junction end disagrees with the germline gene, perhaps due to a read error. The chain recombines TRBV7-2 with TRBJ1-2, with a possible D match to TRBD1 (5 bases). CDR1 is SGHTA and CDR2 is FQGNSA in the germline V gene. This CDR3 contains 12 residues. The DNA for the CDR3 is TGTGCCAGCACCTTAGAGGGGTATGGCTACACCTTC. It encodes CASTLEGYGYTF.

The rearrangement uses TRBV21-1 and TRBJ2-2; no check of the table's D call, TRBD2, against the DNA was made. TRBV21-1 is classified as a pseudogene. This CDR3 is 18 amino acids long. The CDR3 is CASSKVLDDPLEAGELFF. CDR3 in DNA: TGTGCCAGCAGCAAAGTACTAGACGATCCCCTCGAAGCCGGGGAGCTGTTTTTT.

The rearrangement joins TRBV27 to TRBJ2-2; TRBD1 matches 8 bases. V lost 7 bases to trimming and J lost 5 bases; unmatched junction nucleotides: 9. The CDR3 spans 15 residues. Germline V gives CDR1 MNHEY, CDR2 SMNVEV (reference sequence). The CDR3 spells CASNPSTGVTGELFF. For the CDR3, the DNA is TGTGCCAGCAATCCGTCGACAGGGGTTACCGGGGAGCTGTTTTTT.

The chain is built from TRBV19 and TRBJ2-7, with TRBD2 matching 8 bases. V lost 3 bases to trimming and J lost 6 bases; unmatched junction nucleotides: 16. This CDR3 is 17 amino acids long. Per germline, CDR1 LNHDA and CDR2 SQIVND (reference sequence). Here the CDR3 reads CASSMGIVREGRVEQYF. CDR3 nucleotides: TGTGCCAGTAGTATGGGTATCGTCCGGGAGGGCCGGGTCGAGCAGTACTTC.

This chain uses TRBV13 with TRBJ1-4, with D possibly being TRBD1 (6 bases). Trimming shortened V by 6 bases and J by 5 bases, and 13 bases separated the two germline ends. The CDR3 sequence is 14 residues long. The germline gives CDR1 PRHDT, CDR2 FYEKMQ (reference sequence). The DNA of the CDR3 is TGTGCCAGCAGGCTCCGCAGGGGCAATGAAAAACTGTTTTTT. Protein: CASRLRRGNEKLFF.

The V call is TRBV21-1, the J call TRBJ1-3; whether TRBD1, the table's D call, matches the DNA was not checked. TRBV21-1 is a pseudogene segment. CDR3 size: 14 residues. CDR3 nucleotide sequence: TGTGCCTTACCGACAGGTAACTCTGGAAACACCATATATTTT. Its protein product is CALPTGNSGNTIYF.

The sample holds one count of this clone. V and J are TRBV9 and TRBJ1-6, with 7 nucleotides matching TRBD1. V shed 5 bases, J shed 7 bases, and the junction held 6 bases outside the gene matches. The V gene's germline CDR1 is SGDLS and CDR2 YYNGEE. The CDR3 consists of 14 residues. CDR3 sequence: CASSWGTVNSPLHF. In DNA form, the CDR3 reads TGTGCCAGCAGTTGGGGGACAGTGAATTCACCCCTCCACTTT.

The genes are TRBV10-3 and TRBJ1-2, with 10 bases identical to TRBD1. The CDR3 covers 14 residues. CDR1 and CDR2 from the germline V gene are ENHRY and SYGVKD. The V segment lost 10 bases and the J segment 4 bases; nucleotides outside the gene matches: 9. CDR3 nucleotides: TGTGCCACGGACCTGGGACAGGGGACCTATGGCTACACCTTC. Its protein product is CATDLGQGTYGYTF.

As DNA, the CDR3 is TGTGCCAGCAGCTTGAAGGGGGGGCATACTGAAGCTTTCTTT. Translation gives CASSLKGGHTEAFF. The rearrangement links TRBV5-4 to TRBJ1-1, with D possibly TRBD1 on 6 matching bases. Trimming stripped 1 base from V and 5 bases from J, with 12 bases between. The CDR3 consists of 14 residues. Germline V gene data show CDR1 as SGHNT and CDR2 as YYREEE (reference sequence). Filled out from reference TRBV5-4 and TRBJ1-1, the complete variable domain reads ETGVTQSPTHLIKTRGQQVTLRCSSQSGHNTVSWYQQALGQGPQFIFQYYREEENGRGNFPPRFSGLQFPNYSSELNVNALELDDSALYLCASSLKGGHTEAFFGQGTRLTVV.

CDR3 in DNA: TGTGCCAGCAGCTTACGGCGGAATGAGCAGTTCTTC. This translates into CASSLRRNEQFF. This chain uses TRBV7-8 with TRBJ2-1; D remains ambiguous. Germline CDR1 SGHVS, CDR2 FQNEAQ. V was clipped by 2 bases and J by 7 bases, with 6 bases between them. The CDR3 is made up of 12 amino acids.

This clone was seen only a few times. The chain uses TRBV7-9 and TRBJ2-7, with D possibly TRBD2 on 5 matching bases. The CDR3 length is 12 residues. Germline V CDR1 and CDR2: SEHNR, FQNEAQ (reference sequence). Deletions cut 1 base from V and 6 bases from J, with 7 bases between. The CDR3 here is CASSLVAGEQYF. DNA of the CDR3: TGTGCCAGCAGCTTAGTGGCGGGCGAGCAGTACTTC.

The chain has TRBV7-2 and TRBJ2-2; tentatively, D is TRBD2 (5 bases). Germline loops: CDR1 SGHTA, CDR2 FQGNSA. The V end lost 6 bases, the J end lost 7 bases, and 9 bases lay between the germline ends. The CDR3 runs to 12 residues. CDR3 amino acids: CASSRGFGELFF. CDR3 in DNA: TGTGCCAGCAGTCGAGGGTTCGGGGAGCTGTTTTTT.